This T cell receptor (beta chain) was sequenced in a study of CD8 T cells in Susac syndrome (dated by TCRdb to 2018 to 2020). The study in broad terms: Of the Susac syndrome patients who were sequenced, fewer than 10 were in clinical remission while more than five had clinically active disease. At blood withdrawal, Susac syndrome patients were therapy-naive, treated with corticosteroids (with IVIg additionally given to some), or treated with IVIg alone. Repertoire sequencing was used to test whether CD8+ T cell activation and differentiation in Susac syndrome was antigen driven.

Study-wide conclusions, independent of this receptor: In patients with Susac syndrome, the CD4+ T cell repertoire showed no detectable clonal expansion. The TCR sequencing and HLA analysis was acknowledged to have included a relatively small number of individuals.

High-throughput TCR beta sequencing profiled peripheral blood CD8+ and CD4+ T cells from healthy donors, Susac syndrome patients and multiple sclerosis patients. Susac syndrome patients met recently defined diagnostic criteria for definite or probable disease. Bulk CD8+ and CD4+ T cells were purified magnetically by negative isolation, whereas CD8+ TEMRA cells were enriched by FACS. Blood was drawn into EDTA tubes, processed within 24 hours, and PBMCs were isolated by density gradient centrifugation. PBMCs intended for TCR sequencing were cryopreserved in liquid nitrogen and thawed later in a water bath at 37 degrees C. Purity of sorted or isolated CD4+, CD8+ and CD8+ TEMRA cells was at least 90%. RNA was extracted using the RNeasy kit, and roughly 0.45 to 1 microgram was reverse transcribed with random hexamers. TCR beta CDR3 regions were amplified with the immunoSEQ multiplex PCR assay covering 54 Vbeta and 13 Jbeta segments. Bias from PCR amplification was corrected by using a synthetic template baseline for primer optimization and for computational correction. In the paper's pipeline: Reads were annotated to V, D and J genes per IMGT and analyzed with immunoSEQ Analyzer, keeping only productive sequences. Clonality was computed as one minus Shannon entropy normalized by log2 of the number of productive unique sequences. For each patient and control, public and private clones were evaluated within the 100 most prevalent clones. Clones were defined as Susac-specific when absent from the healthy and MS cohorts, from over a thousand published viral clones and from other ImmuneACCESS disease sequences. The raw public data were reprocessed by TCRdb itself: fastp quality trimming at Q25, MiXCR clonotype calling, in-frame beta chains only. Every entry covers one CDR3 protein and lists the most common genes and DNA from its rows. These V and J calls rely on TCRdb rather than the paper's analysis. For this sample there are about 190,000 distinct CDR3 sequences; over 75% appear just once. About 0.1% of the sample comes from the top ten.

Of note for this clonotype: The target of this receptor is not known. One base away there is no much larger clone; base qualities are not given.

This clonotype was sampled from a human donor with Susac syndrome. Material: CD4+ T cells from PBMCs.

The encoded CDR3 is CASSLIVGAKNEQFF. The nucleotides are TGTGCCAGCAGCTTAATCGTGGGGGCCAAGAATGAGCAGTTCTTC. The chain links TRBV11-1 with TRBJ2-1; TRBD1 is a weak D gene call, 6 bases matching. Its CDR3 holds 15 amino acids, cysteine through phenylalanine. Of all the DNA, just the CDR3 is kept, 45 bases in frame from base 1. Deletion took 2 bases off V and 7 bases off J, with a span of 15 bases between the germline ends. The CDR1 and CDR2 encoded by the germline V gene (reference sequence) are SGHAT and FQDESV.